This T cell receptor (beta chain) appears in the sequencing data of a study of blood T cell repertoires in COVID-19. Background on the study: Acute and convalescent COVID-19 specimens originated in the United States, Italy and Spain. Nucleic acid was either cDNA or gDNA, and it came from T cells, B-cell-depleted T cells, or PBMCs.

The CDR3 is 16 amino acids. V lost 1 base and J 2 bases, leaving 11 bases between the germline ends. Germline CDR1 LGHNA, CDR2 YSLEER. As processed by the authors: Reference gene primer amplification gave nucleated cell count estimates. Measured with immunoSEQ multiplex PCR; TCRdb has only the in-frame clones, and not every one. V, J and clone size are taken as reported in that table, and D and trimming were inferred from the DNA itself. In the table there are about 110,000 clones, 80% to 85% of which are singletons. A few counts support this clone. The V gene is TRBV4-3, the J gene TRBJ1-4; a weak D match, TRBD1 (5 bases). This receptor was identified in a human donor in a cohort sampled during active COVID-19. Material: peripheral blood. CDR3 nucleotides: TGCGCCAGCAGCCAAGGTATCGGGGGTACTAATGAAAAACTGTTTTTT. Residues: CASSQGIGGTNEKLFF.